What follows are 18 T cell receptor beta chains derived from one specimen sequenced in a study of OX40 agonist ivuxolimab in advanced cancers. Assay used: immunoSEQ multiplex PCR; TCRdb lists only in-frame clones, some missing. Of over 60,000 clones in the sample, 80% to 90% were seen once. The sequenced sample was CD4+ or CD8+ T cells sorted from blood, obtained in a trial of the OX40 agonist ivuxolimab. These receptors were obtained from an adult with an advanced solid tumor such as melanoma, head and neck, liver or kidney cancer.

This chain uses TRBV27 with TRBJ2-5, with D perhaps being TRBD1 or TRBD2 (6 bases each). V was cut by 4 bases and J by 4 bases, with 13 bases left in between. This CDR3 has 14 residues. The V gene's germline CDR1 is MNHEY and CDR2 SMNVEV (reference sequence). Written as DNA, the CDR3 is TGTGCCAGCAGTTCATCGGGGGCTCGAGAGACCCAGTACTTC. Its translation: CASSSSGARETQYF.

There are a few counts of this clone. This sequence joins TRBV28 and TRBJ2-7, with a weak D call TRBD2 (6 bases). V lost 5 bases, J lost 3 bases, and 17 bases lay in between. The CDR3 runs 15 residues. Germline-derived CDR1 and CDR2 are MDHEN and SYDVKM. CDR3 DNA sequence: TGTGCCAGCAGTACGGTTGGCGGAGCGGGCTACGAGCAGTACTTC. This encodes CASSTVGGAGYEQYF.

The chain employs TRBV6-1 and TRBJ2-5, with D hard to call. The CDR3 has 10 residues. The germline V and J ends were trimmed by 6 bases and 7 bases, with 6 bases remaining between them. Germline CDR1 reads MNHNS; CDR2 reads SASEGT. The CDR3, as DNA: TGTGCCAGCAGCCGGTGGACCCAGTACTTC. It codes for CASSRWTQYF.

The table lists this clone with a count of one. The rearrangement uses TRBV7-6 and TRBJ2-7; D possibly matches TRBD1 or TRBD2 (5 bases each). Germline CDR1 and CDR2: SGHVS and FNYEAQ. This CDR3 spans 13 amino acids. V was trimmed by 4 bases and J by 7 bases, leaving 14 bases between them. As DNA, the CDR3 is TGTGCCAGCAGCTCGGGACCTTCGGGGGAGCAGTACTTC. Encoded protein: CASSSGPSGEQYF.

The chain recombines TRBV6-5 with TRBJ1-6; 7 bases agree with TRBD1. This CDR3 spans 14 amino acids. Germline lookup yields CDR1 MNHEY and CDR2 SVGAGI. Trimming cost V 2 bases and J 13 bases; bases outside gene matches: 8. This CDR3 reads CASSYGWDRRPLHF. As DNA, the CDR3 is TGTGCCAGCAGTTACGGTTGGGACAGACGCCCCCTCCACTTT.

The rearrangement links TRBV5-1 to TRBJ2-7; 10 nucleotides line up with TRBD2. Germline-derived CDR1 and CDR2 are SGHRS and YFSETQ. The CDR3 loop spans 16 amino acids. V was clipped by 2 bases and J by 4 bases; unmatched bases: 9. CDR3 coding DNA: TGCGCCAGCAGCTTAAGTTCAAGCGGGAGGGGATACGAGCAGTACTTC. Translated, it gives CASSLSSSGRGYEQYF.

The chain links TRBV6-4 to TRBJ2-1, with 9 bases fitting TRBD2. The length of the CDR3 is 15 residues. The germline V gene has CDR1 MRHNA and CDR2 SNTAGT. Germline trimming cut 6 bases from V and 2 bases from J; bases unmatched to any gene: 5. The CDR3: CASSLSGRPYNEQFF. The CDR3 DNA reads as TGTGCCAGCAGCCTCAGCGGGAGGCCCTACAATGAGCAGTTCTTC.

This rearrangement joins TRBV7-9 to TRBJ2-5, with 7 bases lining up with TRBD2. This CDR3 has 16 amino acids. V shed 0 bases, J shed 5 bases, and the junction held 9 bases outside the gene matches. Germline CDR1 reads SEHNR; CDR2 reads FQNEAQ (reference sequence). CDR3 in amino acids: CASSLAPTGGGETQYF. The CDR3 DNA is TGTGCCAGCAGCTTAGCACCAACGGGAGGCGGGGAGACCCAGTACTTC.

The rearrangement joins TRBV4-3 to TRBJ2-7; D might be TRBD2 (5 bases). This CDR3 is 13 amino acids long. Trimming took off 0 bases at V and 2 bases at J, with 5 bases between the two ends. Germline V gene sequence: CDR1 LGHNA, CDR2 YSLEER. In DNA, the CDR3 is TGCGCCAGCAGCCAAGAACTAGCCTACGAGCAGTACTTC. Protein: CASSQELAYEQYF.

This CDR3 reads CASTGGATNEKLFF. CDR3 DNA sequence: TGTGCCAGCACTGGAGGTGCAACTAATGAAAAACTGTTTTTT. V and J are TRBV27 and TRBJ1-4, with D uncertain. CDR1 and CDR2 (germline): MNHEY, SMNVEV (reference sequence). V dropped 7 bases and J dropped 0 bases, with 9 bases sitting between them. CDR3 length equals 14 residues. The whole variable domain, filled in from reference TRBV27 and TRBJ1-4, reads EAQVTQNPRYLITVTGKKLTVTCSQNMNHEYMSWYRQDPGLGLRQIYYSMNVEVTDKGDVPEGYKVSRKEKRNFPLILESPSPNQTSLYFCASTGGATNEKLFFGSGTQLSVL.

The V call is TRBV2, the J call TRBJ2-2, with 9 bases aligning to TRBD1. Germline V gene data show CDR1 as SNHLY and CDR2 as FYNNEI. The CDR3 is 14 residues long. V lost 7 bases and J lost 3; bases outside the gene matches: 3. For the CDR3, the DNA is TGTGCCAGCATCCGACAGGGGGACACCGGGGAGCTGTTTTTT. This translates into CASIRQGDTGELFF.

The J gene is TRBJ1-3, the V gene TRBV29-1; D gene uncertain. CDR1 and CDR2 from the germline V gene are SQVTM and ANQGSEA. The CDR3 is made up of 11 amino acids. Trimming pared 7 bases from V and 0 bases from J, leaving 4 bases between. CDR3 bases: TGCAGCGGCATCTCTGGAAACACCATATATTTT. Amino acids: CSGISGNTIYF.

This clone was seen only a few times. This rearrangement joins TRBV7-3 to TRBJ2-2; 10 positions agree with TRBD2. This CDR3 comprises 17 residues. Germline V gives CDR1 SGHTA, CDR2 FQGTGA. V lost 0 bases to trimming and J lost 2 bases; unmatched junction nucleotides: 3. The CDR3 spells CASSLTWTSGNTGELFF. The CDR3 nucleotides are TGTGCCAGCAGCTTAACTTGGACTAGCGGTAACACCGGGGAGCTGTTTTTT.

The CDR3 region has the DNA TGTGCCAGCAGCTTGGCTGGGACAGGGGCTTACGGCTACACCTTC. This sequence encodes CASSLAGTGAYGYTF. This chain connects TRBV5-8 to TRBJ1-2; 10 nucleotides line up with TRBD1. V trimming: 0 bases; J trimming: 8 bases; junction bases outside the gene matches: 7. The CDR3 spans 15 residues. Germline lookup yields CDR1 SGHTS and CDR2 YDEGEE.

This chain links TRBV28 with TRBJ1-2, with TRBD1 identical over 12 bases. Trimming at V came to 7 bases and at J to 4 bases, leaving 7 bases not matched to a gene. The germline gives CDR1 MDHEN, CDR2 SYDVKM. This CDR3 has 15 residues. The CDR3 here is CASTVPGQGAYGYTF. Here the CDR3 DNA reads TGTGCCAGCACCGTTCCGGGACAGGGGGCCTATGGCTACACCTTC.

The chain recombines TRBV21-1 with TRBJ2-5; TRBD1 is the table's D call and was not checked against the DNA. TRBV21-1 represents a pseudogene. This CDR3 comprises 15 residues. CDR3 coding DNA: TGTGCCAGCAGCAAAATTAGACAGACCCGGGAGACCCAGTACTTC. Its translation: CASSKIRQTRETQYF.

J is TRBJ1-1 and V is TRBV19; the D is unclear. The germline CDR1 and CDR2 sequences are LNHDA and SQIVND (reference sequence). V was trimmed by 9 bases and J by 6 bases, leaving 17 bases between them. The CDR3 consists of 13 residues. CDR3 sequence (DNA): TGTGCCAGCAGCGTTCTAACAGTCCCTGAAGCTTTCTTT. Encoded protein: CASSVLTVPEAFF.

The rearrangement links TRBV5-4 to TRBJ2-1; the D gene is possibly TRBD1 (5 bases). CDR1 and CDR2 from the germline V gene are SGHNT and YYREEE (reference sequence). This CDR3 comprises 16 residues. V gave up 4 bases and J gave up 2 bases, with 16 bases separating them. CDR3 region: CASSQDIFEPYNEQFF. In nucleotides, the CDR3 is TGTGCCAGCAGCCAGGACATCTTCGAGCCCTACAATGAGCAGTTCTTC.